The 30 T cell receptor beta chains in this list originate from one sample, sequenced in a study of siplizumab effects on memory and regulatory T cells. Using immunoSEQ multiplex PCR, the repertoire was profiled, and TCRdb retains in-frame clones only, with some absent. The sample shows under 110,000 clones, 92% of them seen only once. Sequencing input: non-Treg CD4+ T cells sorted from blood. Every receptor here comes from a human donor in good health.

The V call is TRBV4-3, the J call TRBJ2-5, with D hard to call. The CDR3 has 16 residues. The germline V and J ends were trimmed by 3 bases and 4 bases, with 18 bases remaining between them. The germline CDR1 and CDR2 sequences are LGHNA and YSLEER. CDR3 in amino acids: CASSQGSGPLGETQYF. The CDR3 region has the DNA TGCGCCAGCAGCCAGGGGTCTGGTCCCCTGGGAGAGACCCAGTACTTC.

The rearrangement uses TRBV30 and TRBJ2-5; TRBD2 matches at 7 bases. Trimming took 4 bases from V and 7 from J; bases not matched to a gene: 15. In germline, CDR1 is GTSNPN, CDR2 SVGIG (reference sequence). The CDR3 runs 15 residues. The CDR3 here is CAWTGGFTSPRTQYF. The CDR3 region has the DNA TGTGCCTGGACCGGGGGGTTCACCTCCCCCCGGACCCAGTACTTC.

This clone is a singleton in its sample. The chain carries TRBV21-1 and TRBJ1-5. TRBV21-1 is annotated as a pseudogene. This CDR3 has 17 residues. As DNA, the CDR3 is TGTGCCAGCAGCAAAAGAGGGGGGCAGGGGATGAATCAGCCCCAGCATTTT. The encoded protein is CASSKRGGQGMNQPQHF.

The chain links TRBV30 to TRBJ2-5; 12 bases are a match to TRBD2. The length of the CDR3 is 15 residues. Trimming removed 1 base from V and 5 bases from J; junction bases left unmatched: 5. The germline V gene has CDR1 GTSNPN and CDR2 SVGIG (reference sequence). The CDR3 region is CAWSGGLAGPETQYF. CDR3 in DNA: TGTGCCTGGAGTGGCGGACTAGCGGGACCCGAGACCCAGTACTTC.

The CDR3 sequence: CASSLLAGGFHEQFF. In DNA, the CDR3 is TGTGCCAGCAGCTTATTAGCGGGAGGGTTCCATGAGCAGTTCTTC. The chain uses TRBV7-3 and TRBJ2-1; 11 bases are a match to TRBD2. The V segment lost 2 bases and the J segment 8 bases; nucleotides outside the gene matches: 5. This CDR3 is 15 amino acids long. Germline assignment: CDR1 SGHTA and CDR2 FQGTGA.

Details on this clone: Other DNA sequences within the sample encode an identical CDR3. The chain carries TRBV7-9 and TRBJ1-3; TRBD1 matches 10 bases. This CDR3 has 15 residues. CDR1 SEHNR and CDR2 FQNEAQ come from the germline V gene (reference sequence). Germline trimming cut 4 bases from V and 1 base from J; bases unmatched to any gene: 1. Here the CDR3 reads CASSWDRGSGNTIYF. CDR3 nucleotides: TGTGCCAGCAGCTGGGACAGGGGATCTGGAAACACCATATATTTT.

The chain recombines TRBV28 with TRBJ2-3; D not resolved. The CDR3 consists of 12 residues. V gave up 5 bases and J gave up 2 bases, with 5 bases separating them. Germline CDR1 is MDHEN and CDR2 is SYDVKM. The CDR3 DNA sequence: TGTGCCAGCAGTATCCTCACAGATACGCAGTATTTT. It codes for CASSILTDTQYF.

The chain carries TRBV27 and TRBJ1-1; weak D call: TRBD1 (5 bases). Per germline, CDR1 MNHEY and CDR2 SMNVEV (reference sequence). The V gene lost 0 bases and the J gene lost 0 bases, with 8 bases spanning the gap. The CDR3 runs 15 residues. The CDR3 bases are TGTGCCAGCAGTTTATCCCCAGGGTTGAACACTGAAGCTTTCTTT. Protein: CASSLSPGLNTEAFF.

This clone has only one observation. The chain uses TRBV6-6 and TRBJ1-2; D might be TRBD1 (5 bases). The V gene's germline CDR1 is MNHNY and CDR2 SVGAGI (reference sequence). Trimming shortened V by 6 bases and J by 6 bases, and 17 bases separated the two germline ends. This CDR3 comprises 14 residues. CDR3 loop: CASSPSTAYHGYTF. CDR3 bases: TGTGCCAGCAGCCCGTCGACAGCCTACCATGGCTACACCTTC.

This chain connects TRBV30 to TRBJ2-4; TRBD2 matches at 15 bases. The CDR3 spans 16 residues. Per the germline V gene, CDR1 is GTSNPN and CDR2 is SVGIG (reference sequence). V lost 2 bases and J lost 7; bases outside the gene matches: 6. The CDR3 DNA follows: TGTGCCTGGAGTCGGACTAGCGGGAGGGCGGGGAACATTCAGTACTTC. Residues: CAWSRTSGRAGNIQYF. Full variable domain (remainder filled in from reference TRBV30 and TRBJ2-4): SQTIHQWPATLVQPVGSPLSLECTVEGTSNPNLYWYRQAAGRGLQLLFYSVGIGQISSEVPQNLSASRPQDRQFILSSKKLLLSDSGFYLCAWSRTSGRAGNIQYFGAGTRLSVL.

This chain connects TRBV4-1 to TRBJ1-2; possibly TRBD1 for D (5 bases). Germline V gene sequence: CDR1 MGHRA, CDR2 YSYEKL. The CDR3 has 17 residues. Trimming stripped 7 bases from V and 7 bases from J, with 28 bases between. CDR3 region: CASKGYVGQEVRSGYTF. The CDR3 DNA reads TGCGCCAGCAAAGGGTATGTGGGGCAAGAGGTGCGAAGTGGCTACACCTTC.

The V gene is TRBV28, the J gene TRBJ1-1; perhaps TRBD1 as D (5 bases). The CDR3 consists of 16 residues. The germline V gene has CDR1 MDHEN and CDR2 SYDVKM. Trimming pared 5 bases from V and 7 bases from J, leaving 23 bases between. The CDR3: CASSAQGGVEYGEAFF. CDR3 nucleotides: TGTGCCAGCAGTGCTCAGGGTGGAGTTGAGTACGGTGAAGCTTTCTTT.

V and J are TRBV28 and TRBJ1-1; D is ambiguous. Trimming shortened V by 2 bases and J by 1 base, and 8 bases separated the two germline ends. From germline, CDR1 is MDHEN and CDR2 SYDVKM. The CDR3 totals 14 residues. The CDR3 sequence: CASSLIQPNTEAFF. The CDR3 nucleotides read TGTGCCAGCAGTTTAATACAGCCGAACACTGAAGCTTTCTTT.

The gene calls are TRBV19 and TRBJ1-5, with TRBD1 as a possible D gene (5 bases). Germline loops: CDR1 LNHDA, CDR2 SQIVND (reference sequence). With 6 bases removed from V and 6 bases from J, the gap between germline ends came to 15 bases. This CDR3 has 14 residues. The CDR3 nucleotides read TGTGCCAGTAGCCTGGGGCTACAGAGTCAGCCCCAGCATTTT. The encoded protein is CASSLGLQSQPQHF.

This rearrangement joins TRBV7-2 to TRBJ1-1, with D maybe TRBD1 (5 bases). V was shortened by 5 bases and J by 1 base, with 8 bases between the two germline ends. The length of the CDR3 is 13 residues. Germline-derived CDR1 and CDR2 are SGHTA and FQGNSA. CDR3: CASSLTGNTEAFF. DNA of the CDR3: TGTGCCAGCAGCCTCACAGGGAACACTGAAGCTTTCTTT.

The CDR3 spells CASTGQGKNTGELFF. CDR3 bases: TGTGCCAGCACGGGACAGGGCAAGAACACCGGGGAGCTGTTTTTT. The gene calls are TRBV27 and TRBJ2-2; 9 nucleotides agree with TRBD1. Germline V gives CDR1 MNHEY, CDR2 SMNVEV (reference sequence). The CDR3 sequence is 15 residues long. With 7 bases clipped from V and 1 base from J, the junction kept 4 bases outside the gene matches.

The chain combines TRBV29-1 with TRBJ2-5, with 7 bases lining up with TRBD2. Germline-derived CDR1 and CDR2 are SQVTM and ANQGSEA. This CDR3 has 16 residues. V lost 0 bases, J lost 0 bases, and 7 bases stayed unmatched. The CDR3 DNA is TGCAGCGTTGAAGATCCCCTAGCGGCGTACCAAGAGACCCAGTACTTC. It specifies CSVEDPLAAYQETQYF.

J is TRBJ2-5 and V is TRBV4-3, with 7 bases aligning to TRBD1. This CDR3 is built from 15 residues. Germline trimming cut 4 bases from V and 5 bases from J; bases unmatched to any gene: 10. CDR1 and CDR2 (germline): LGHNA, YSLEER. The CDR3 sequence: CASSLVNRGRETQYF. In nucleotides, the CDR3 is TGCGCCAGCAGCCTAGTTAACAGGGGTAGGGAGACCCAGTACTTC.

CDR3 amino acids: CASSQVGAVKYF. The CDR3 DNA is TGCGCCAGCAGCCAAGTGGGGGCTGTTAAGTATTTT. The V call is TRBV4-1, the J call TRBJ2-3; D is possibly TRBD1 (6 bases). The CDR3 is made up of 12 amino acids. Trimming took 1 base from V and 13 from J, leaving 12 bases between them. Germline CDR1 and CDR2: MGHRA and YSYEKL.

The chain is built from TRBV9 and TRBJ1-3; no reliable D call. Germline CDR1 SGDLS, CDR2 YYNGEE. Trimming took 5 bases from V and 0 from J, leaving 12 bases between them. CDR3 length equals 15 residues. Here the CDR3 reads CASSALWGSGNTIYF. In DNA, the CDR3 is TGTGCCAGCAGTGCCCTGTGGGGCTCTGGAAACACCATATATTTT.

The genes are TRBV11-2 and TRBJ1-2; the match to TRBD1 covers 7 bases. Germline V gene data show CDR1 as SGHAT and CDR2 as FQNNGV. CDR3 length equals 14 residues. The junction had 6 bases not matched to a gene; V was cut back by 6 bases and J by 2 bases. CDR3: CASRRTQGNYGYTF. The CDR3 coding sequence is TGTGCCAGCAGGAGAACACAGGGGAACTATGGCTACACCTTC.

The chain recombines TRBV10-1 with TRBJ2-7; 9 positions match TRBD1. Looked up from germline, CDR1 is WNHNN and CDR2 is SYGVQD (reference sequence). The junction had 7 bases not matched to a gene; V was cut back by 2 bases and J by 5 bases. The CDR3 loop spans 15 amino acids. For the CDR3, the DNA is TGCGCCAGCAGTGAGCCCGGGACAGGGCGCAACGAGCAGTACTTC. It translates to CASSEPGTGRNEQYF.

The chain joins TRBV5-1 to TRBJ2-2; possible D gene TRBD1, 6 bases. From germline, CDR1 is SGHRS and CDR2 YFSETQ. The CDR3 spans 13 residues. V lost 4 bases to trimming and J lost 9 bases, with 13 bases between them. CDR3 residues: CASSRDNIRELFF. The CDR3 nucleotides read TGCGCCAGCAGCCGGGACAACATAAGGGAGCTGTTTTTT.

The chain employs TRBV11-2 and TRBJ2-1, with 13 bases that match TRBD2. Germline V CDR1 and CDR2: SGHAT, FQNNGV. This CDR3 spans 17 amino acids. With V trimmed by 5 bases and J by 8 bases, 12 bases remained unmatched. This chain's CDR3 is CASSPYPTSGRAYEQFF. In DNA form, the CDR3 reads TGTGCCAGCAGCCCTTACCCCACTAGCGGGAGGGCCTATGAGCAGTTCTTC.

This chain uses TRBV7-2 with TRBJ2-3; D gene ambiguous. The germline CDR1 and CDR2 sequences are SGHTA and FQGNSA. V lost 4 bases to trimming and J lost 3 bases, with 14 bases between them. The length of the CDR3 is 15 residues. CDR3 coding DNA: TGTGCCAGCAGCTCTCGACCTGTAGAAACAGATACGCAGTATTTT. Protein product: CASSSRPVETDTQYF.

The CDR3 region is CASSLGRTNNEQFF. In DNA form, the CDR3 reads TGTGCCAGCAGCTTAGGCCGTACGAACAATGAGCAGTTCTTC. The chain has TRBV11-3 and TRBJ2-1; D unclear. This CDR3 comprises 14 residues. V was pared by 1 base and J by 5 bases, with 9 bases between. Germline CDR1 is SGHNT and CDR2 is YENEEA.

The chain joins TRBV19 to TRBJ1-4, with D uncertain. Trimming cost V 3 bases and J 4 bases, with 6 bases left between them. CDR1 LNHDA and CDR2 SQIVND come from the germline V gene (reference sequence). The CDR3 spans 13 residues. The CDR3 is CASSIRFNEKLFF. The CDR3 nucleotides are TGTGCCAGTAGTATTAGGTTTAATGAAAAACTGTTTTTT.

The chain combines TRBV6-1 with TRBJ2-1; TRBD2 agrees at 7 bases. The CDR3 extends over 14 amino acids. V shed 2 bases, J shed 6 bases, and the junction held 4 bases outside the gene matches. From germline, CDR1 is MNHNS and CDR2 SASEGT. The chain's CDR3 is CASSENWGGNEQFF. As DNA, the CDR3 is TGTGCCAGCAGTGAAAATTGGGGGGGCAATGAGCAGTTCTTC.

The chain recombines TRBV5-4 with TRBJ2-1; D is unclear. CDR1 SGHNT and CDR2 YYREEE come from the germline V gene (reference sequence). V lost 0 bases, J lost 0 bases, and 10 bases lay in between. The CDR3 runs 16 residues. As DNA, the CDR3 is TGTGCCAGCAGCTTGGGGACGCACAGCTCCTACAATGAGCAGTTCTTC. Amino acid sequence: CASSLGTHSSYNEQFF.

The chain links TRBV5-1 to TRBJ1-1; a weak D match, TRBD1 (6 bases). This CDR3 has 13 residues. From germline, CDR1 is SGHRS and CDR2 YFSETQ. Trimming removed 4 bases from V and 4 bases from J, with 11 bases in between. The CDR3 reads CASSVRGGTEAFF. The CDR3 DNA sequence: TGCGCCAGCAGCGTGAGGGGGGGCACTGAAGCTTTCTTT.